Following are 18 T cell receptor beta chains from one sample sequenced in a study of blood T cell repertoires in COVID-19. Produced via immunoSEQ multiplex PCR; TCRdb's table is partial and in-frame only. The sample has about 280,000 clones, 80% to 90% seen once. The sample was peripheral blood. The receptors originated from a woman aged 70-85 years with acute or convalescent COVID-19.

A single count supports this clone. The CDR3 loop is CASSFTGNTIYF. CDR3 nucleotide sequence: TGTGCCAGCAGTTTCACAGGAAACACCATATATTTT. V is TRBV28 and J is TRBJ1-3; unclear D gene. V shed 3 bases and J shed 4 bases, with 4 bases lying between them. CDR3 length equals 12 residues. Germline V gives CDR1 MDHEN, CDR2 SYDVKM. The full variable domain, rest sourced from reference TRBV28 and TRBJ1-3, is DVKVTQSSRYLVKRTGEKVFLECVQDMDHENMFWYRQDPGLGLRLIYFSYDVKMKEKGDIPEGYSVSREKKERFSLILESASTNQTSMYLCASSFTGNTIYFGEGSWLTVV.

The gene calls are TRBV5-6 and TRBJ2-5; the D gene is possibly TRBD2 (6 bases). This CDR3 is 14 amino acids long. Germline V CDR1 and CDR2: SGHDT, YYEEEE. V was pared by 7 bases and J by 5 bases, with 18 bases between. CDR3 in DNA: TGTGCCAGCGGACGGGCGGGGCTGCGGGAGACCCAGTACTTC. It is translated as CASGRAGLRETQYF.

The CDR3 spells CASSLSSGAGANVLTF. The CDR3 nucleotides read TGTGCCAGCAGCTTGTCCTCGGGAGCTGGGGCCAACGTCCTGACTTTC. The chain uses TRBV7-2 and TRBJ2-6; perhaps TRBD2 as D (6 bases). The V end was cut by 3 bases, the J end by 2 bases, with 11 bases between. Germline V gene lookup returns CDR1 SGHTA and CDR2 FQGNSA. The CDR3 has 16 amino acids.

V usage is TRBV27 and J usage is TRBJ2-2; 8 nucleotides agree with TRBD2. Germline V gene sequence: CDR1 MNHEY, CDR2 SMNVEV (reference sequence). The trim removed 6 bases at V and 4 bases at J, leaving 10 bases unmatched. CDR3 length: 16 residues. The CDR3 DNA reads TGTGCCAGCAGCGCCCCCCGGACTAGCAGCACCGGGGAGCTGTTTTTT. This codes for CASSAPRTSSTGELFF.

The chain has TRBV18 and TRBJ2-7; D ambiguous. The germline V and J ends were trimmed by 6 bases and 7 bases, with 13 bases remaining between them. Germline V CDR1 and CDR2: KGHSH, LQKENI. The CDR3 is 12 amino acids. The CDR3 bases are TGTGCCAGCTCGAGCGAGGCGTTAGAGCAGTACTTC. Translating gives CASSSEALEQYF.

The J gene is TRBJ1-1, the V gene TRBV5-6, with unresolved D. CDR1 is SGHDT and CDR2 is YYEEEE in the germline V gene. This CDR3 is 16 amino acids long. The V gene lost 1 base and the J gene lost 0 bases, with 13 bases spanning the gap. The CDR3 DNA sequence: TGTGCCAGCAGCTTGAGGAGAGGCCTGATGAACACTGAAGCTTTCTTT. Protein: CASSLRRGLMNTEAFF.

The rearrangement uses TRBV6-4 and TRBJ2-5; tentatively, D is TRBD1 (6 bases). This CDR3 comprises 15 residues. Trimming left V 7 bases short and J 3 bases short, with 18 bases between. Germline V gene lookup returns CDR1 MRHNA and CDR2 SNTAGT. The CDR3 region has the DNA TGTGCCAGCATTTACACTAAGGACAGAGAAGAGACCCAGTACTTC. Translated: CASIYTKDREETQYF.

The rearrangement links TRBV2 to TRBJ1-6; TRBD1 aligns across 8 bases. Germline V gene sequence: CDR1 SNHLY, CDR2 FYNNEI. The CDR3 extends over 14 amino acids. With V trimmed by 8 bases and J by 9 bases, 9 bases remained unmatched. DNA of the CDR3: TGTGCCAGCCAGAGACAGGGGCGCAGTTCACCCCTCCACTTT. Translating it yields CASQRQGRSSPLHF.

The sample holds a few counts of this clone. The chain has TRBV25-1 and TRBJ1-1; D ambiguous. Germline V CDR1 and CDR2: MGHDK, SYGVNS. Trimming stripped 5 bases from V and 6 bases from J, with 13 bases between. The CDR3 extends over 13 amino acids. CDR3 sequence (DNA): TGTGCCAGCAGTAGGGTGGGAGGCTCTGAAGCTTTCTTT. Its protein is CASSRVGGSEAFF.

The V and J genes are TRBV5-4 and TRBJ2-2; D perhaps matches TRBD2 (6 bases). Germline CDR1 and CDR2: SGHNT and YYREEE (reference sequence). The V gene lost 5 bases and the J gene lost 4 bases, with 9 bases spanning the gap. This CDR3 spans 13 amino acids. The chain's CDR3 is CASSKGLTGELFF. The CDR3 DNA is TGTGCCAGCAGTAAGGGACTCACCGGGGAGCTGTTTTTT.

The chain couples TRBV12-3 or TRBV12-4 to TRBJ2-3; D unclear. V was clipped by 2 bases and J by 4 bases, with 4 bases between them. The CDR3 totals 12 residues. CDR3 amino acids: CASSLSPDTQYF. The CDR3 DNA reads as TGTGCCAGCAGTTTAAGCCCAGATACGCAGTATTTT.

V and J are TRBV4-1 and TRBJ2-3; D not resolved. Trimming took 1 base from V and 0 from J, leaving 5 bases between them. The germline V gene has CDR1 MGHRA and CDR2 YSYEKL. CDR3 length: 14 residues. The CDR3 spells CASSQATSTDTQYF. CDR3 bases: TGCGCCAGCAGCCAAGCTACTAGCACAGATACGCAGTATTTT.

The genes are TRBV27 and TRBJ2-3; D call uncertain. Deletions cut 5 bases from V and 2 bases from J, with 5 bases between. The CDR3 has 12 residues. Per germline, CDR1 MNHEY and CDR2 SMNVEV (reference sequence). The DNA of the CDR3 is TGTGCCAGCAGTACTCTCACAGATACGCAGTATTTT. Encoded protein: CASSTLTDTQYF.

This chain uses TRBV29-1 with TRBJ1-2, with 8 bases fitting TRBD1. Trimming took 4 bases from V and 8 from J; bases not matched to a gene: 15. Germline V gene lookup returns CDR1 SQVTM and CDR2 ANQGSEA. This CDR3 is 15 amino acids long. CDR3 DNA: TGCAGCGTTGCAGGGGGCGGCTCGGGCTCTTTCGGCTACACCTTC. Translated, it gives CSVAGGGSGSFGYTF.

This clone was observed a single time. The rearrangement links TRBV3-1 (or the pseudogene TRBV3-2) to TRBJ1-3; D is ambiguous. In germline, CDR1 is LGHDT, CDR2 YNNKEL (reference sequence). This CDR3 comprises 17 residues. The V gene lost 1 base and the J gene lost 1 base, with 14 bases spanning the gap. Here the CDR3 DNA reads TGTGCCAGCAGCCAAGCGGCGAACAGCTTATCTGGAAACACCATATATTTT. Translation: CASSQAANSLSGNTIYF.

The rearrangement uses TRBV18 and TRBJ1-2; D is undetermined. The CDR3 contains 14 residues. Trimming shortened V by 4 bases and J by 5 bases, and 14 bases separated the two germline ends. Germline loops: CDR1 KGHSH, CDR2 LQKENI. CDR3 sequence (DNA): TGTGCCAGCTCACTCTCAGATACCCAATATGGCTACACCTTC. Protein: CASSLSDTQYGYTF. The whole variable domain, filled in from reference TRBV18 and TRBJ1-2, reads NAGVMQNPRHLVRRRGQEARLRCSPMKGHSHVYWYRQLPEEGLKFMVYLQKENIIDESGMPKERFSAEFPKEGPSILRIQQVVRGDSAAYFCASSLSDTQYGYTFGSGTRLTVV.

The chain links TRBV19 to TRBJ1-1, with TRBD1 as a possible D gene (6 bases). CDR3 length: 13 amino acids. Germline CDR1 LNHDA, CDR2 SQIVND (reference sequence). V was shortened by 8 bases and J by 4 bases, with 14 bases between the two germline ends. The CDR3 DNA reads TGTGCCAGTCGGGGACAAAGGGGCACTGAAGCTTTCTTT. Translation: CASRGQRGTEAFF.

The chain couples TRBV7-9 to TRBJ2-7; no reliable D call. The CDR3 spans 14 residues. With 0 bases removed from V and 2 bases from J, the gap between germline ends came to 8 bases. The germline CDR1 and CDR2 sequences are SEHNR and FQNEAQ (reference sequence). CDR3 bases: TGTGCCAGCAGCTTAGCGCAAACAGCCTACGAGCAGTACTTC. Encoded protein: CASSLAQTAYEQYF.